These 8 T cell receptor beta chains were sequenced from one sample in a study of early T cells in non-severe SARS-CoV-2 infection. TCRdb re-called the 5' RACE reads through MiXCR, storing one row per CDR3 protein. There are some 80,000 distinct CDR3 sequences in the sample; 12% occur only once, and around 15% lies in the top ten. Sequenced material: whole blood, taken at baseline. Receptors originate from an adult who was a healthcare worker with PCR-confirmed SARS-CoV-2 infection or an uninfected control (not recorded which). The donor label of this sample is uncertain.

This clonotype was seen only once. V and J are TRBV2 and TRBJ2-3, with TRBD1 matching over 8 bases. V was clipped by 6 bases and J by 9 bases; unmatched bases: 8. The length of the CDR3 is 13 residues. Germline-derived CDR1 and CDR2 are SNHLY and FYNNEI. The CDR3: CASSPDRGDTQYF. DNA of the CDR3: TGTGCCAGCAGCCCTGACAGGGGTGACACGCAGTATTTT.

This clonotype was recorded many times. The J gene is TRBJ2-5, the V gene TRBV9, with D tentatively TRBD1 (6 bases). This CDR3 has 16 residues. CDR1 is SGDLS and CDR2 is YYNGEE in the germline V gene. Trimming removed 7 bases at V and 1 base at J, with 20 bases between. The chain's CDR3 is CASAKAGQTFQETQYF. For the CDR3, the DNA is TGTGCCAGCGCCAAGGCCGGACAGACCTTCCAAGAGACCCAGTACTTC.

The V gene is TRBV6-5, the J gene TRBJ2-2, with 10 bases fitting TRBD2. Trimming cost V 7 bases and J 0 bases; bases outside gene matches: 2. This CDR3 contains 15 residues. From germline, CDR1 is MNHEY and CDR2 SVGAGI. CDR3 in amino acids: CASKLAGPNTGELFF. CDR3 DNA sequence: TGTGCCAGCAAACTAGCGGGACCGAACACCGGGGAGCTGTTTTTT.

The chain couples TRBV6-4 to TRBJ2-3; D ambiguous. CDR1 is MRHNA, CDR2 SNTAGT, per germline. This CDR3 contains 14 residues. V dropped 6 bases and J dropped 2 bases, with 12 bases sitting between them. CDR3 residues: CASSPTIYTDTQYF. CDR3 coding DNA: TGTGCCAGCAGCCCGACAATCTACACAGATACGCAGTATTTT.

This clonotype has more than one count but fewer than ten. The chain couples TRBV9 to TRBJ2-2, with TRBD2 identical over 14 bases. CDR1 SGDLS and CDR2 YYNGEE come from the germline V gene. This CDR3 comprises 16 residues. Trimming cost V 0 bases and J 6 bases; bases outside gene matches: 1. The CDR3 here is CASSVVGLAGAGELFF. The CDR3 DNA reads TGTGCCAGCAGCGTAGTGGGACTAGCGGGAGCCGGGGAGCTGTTTTTT.

The gene calls are TRBV7-9 and TRBJ2-3; D not resolved. Trimming stripped 5 bases from V and 6 bases from J, with 9 bases between. The CDR3 loop spans 12 amino acids. Germline values: CDR1 SEHNR, CDR2 FQNEAQ (reference sequence). The CDR3 sequence is CASSQVEDTQYF. The CDR3 coding sequence is TGTGCCAGCAGCCAGGTAGAGGATACGCAGTATTTT. Full variable domain (remainder filled in from reference TRBV7-9 and TRBJ2-3): DTGVSQNPRHKITKRGQNVTFRCDPISEHNRLYWYRQTLGQGPEFLTYFQNEAQLEKSRLLSDRFSAERPKGSFSTLEIQRTEQGDSAMYLCASSQVEDTQYFGPGTRLTVL.

The genes are TRBV30 and TRBJ2-1; 8 bases fit TRBD2. J lost 6 bases, V lost 0 bases, and 1 base had no gene match. The CDR3 contains 13 residues. Germline V gene data show CDR1 as GTSNPN and CDR2 as SVGIG (reference sequence). This CDR3 is CAWSVLAANEQFF. The CDR3 nucleotides are TGTGCCTGGAGTGTACTAGCGGCCAATGAGCAGTTCTTC.

The chain uses TRBV13 and TRBJ2-3, with 7 bases identical to TRBD2. J gave up 0 bases and V 4 bases, and 10 bases lay outside the gene matches. There are 17 residues in the CDR3. CDR1 and CDR2 (germline): PRHDT, FYEKMQ (reference sequence). CDR3: CASSSPRISGSTDTQYF. The CDR3 DNA follows: TGTGCCAGCAGCTCCCCCCGGATTAGCGGGAGCACAGATACGCAGTATTTT.